These 26 T cell receptor beta chains share one sample of origin, sequenced in a study of cytotoxic CD8 clonotypes in ibrutinib-treated CLL. Repertoires were generated with immunoSEQ multiplex PCR, while TCRdb's copy carries only in-frame clones and drops some. The sample includes around 26,000 clones, around 85% of them seen just once. This specimen was PBMCs, taken after 24 months of ibrutinib treatment. Every receptor here comes from a human donor with chronic lymphocytic leukemia.

The genes are TRBV5-5 and TRBJ2-2; D is unclear. V shed 4 bases and J shed 4 bases, with 14 bases lying between them. The V gene's germline CDR1 is SGHKS and CDR2 YYEKEE (reference sequence). This CDR3 is built from 15 residues. CDR3: CASSLGLVGTGELFF. CDR3 in DNA: TGTGCCAGCAGCCTCGGGCTAGTGGGCACCGGGGAGCTGTTTTTT.

CDR3: CASSINRGVGEAFF. As DNA, the CDR3 is TGTGCCAGTAGTATTAACAGGGGTGTTGGTGAAGCTTTCTTT. This sequence joins TRBV19 and TRBJ1-1, with 7 positions matching TRBD1. J was trimmed by 7 bases and V by 3 bases; bases with no gene match: 8. Per germline, CDR1 LNHDA and CDR2 SQIVND (reference sequence). The CDR3 loop spans 14 amino acids.

In DNA, the CDR3 is TGTGCCAGCAGCCCCGGACTTCTCACCGGGGAGCTGTTTTTT. Translating gives CASSPGLLTGELFF. The chain carries TRBV7-6 and TRBJ2-2; possibly TRBD2 for D (5 bases). CDR3 length equals 14 residues. V lost 5 bases and J 4 bases, leaving 11 bases between the germline ends. Germline V gene lookup returns CDR1 SGHVS and CDR2 FNYEAQ.

This sequence joins TRBV2 and TRBJ2-3, with 7 bases aligning to TRBD1. The CDR3 extends over 16 amino acids. Germline loops: CDR1 SNHLY, CDR2 FYNNEI. The V segment lost 8 bases and the J segment 8 bases; nucleotides outside the gene matches: 19. In nucleotides, the CDR3 is TGTGCCAGCCCTCGGTCAGCAGGGGGTACGGAGGTTACGCAGTATTTT. This translates into CASPRSAGGTEVTQYF.

This chain links TRBV5-6 with TRBJ2-1; 10 bases are a match to TRBD1. The V segment lost 5 bases and the J segment 4 bases; nucleotides outside the gene matches: 15. This CDR3 is 18 amino acids long. The germline V gene encodes CDR1 SGHDT and CDR2 YYEEEE. CDR3 in DNA: TGTGCCAGCAGATGGGCCCCCGGGACAGGGGCGGGGTACAATGAGCAGTTCTTC. This codes for CASRWAPGTGAGYNEQFF.

As concerns this clone: Other DNA sequences in this specimen translate into the identical CDR3. The chain combines TRBV9 with TRBJ1-1; weak D call: TRBD1 (5 bases). The CDR3 totals 12 residues. The V end was cut by 0 bases, the J end by 5 bases, with 5 bases between. Germline V gene sequence: CDR1 SGDLS, CDR2 YYNGEE. The CDR3, as DNA: TGTGCCAGCAGCGTAGGGGGGACTGAAGCTTTCTTT. This translates into CASSVGGTEAFF.

The chain has TRBV30 and TRBJ1-2; a possible D gene is TRBD1 (5 bases). CDR1 GTSNPN and CDR2 SVGIG come from the germline V gene (reference sequence). Trimming pared 0 bases from V and 8 bases from J, leaving 13 bases between. This CDR3 has 13 amino acids. In DNA, the CDR3 is TGTGCCTGGAGTGTAAGAGGGCCAGGGGGCTACACCTTC. This translates into CAWSVRGPGGYTF.

The V gene is TRBV2, the J gene TRBJ2-4; D ambiguous. The V and J ends lost 4 bases and 0 bases respectively, with 7 bases between them. Germline CDR1 reads SNHLY; CDR2 reads FYNNEI. The CDR3 consists of 14 residues. CDR3 DNA: TGTGCCAGCAGTGCCGGAGAAGCCAAAAACATTCAGTACTTC. This gives the protein CASSAGEAKNIQYF. Full variable domain (outside the CDR3, taken from reference TRBV2 and TRBJ2-4): EPEVTQTPSHQVTQMGQEVILRCVPISNHLYFYWYRQILGQKVEFLVSFYNNEISEKSEIFDDQFSVERPDGSNFTLKIRSTKLEDSAMYFCASSAGEAKNIQYFGAGTRLSVL.

This chain links TRBV6-1 with TRBJ1-2; D possibly corresponds to TRBD1 (6 bases). This CDR3 is built from 15 residues. The germline V and J ends were trimmed by 0 bases and 4 bases, with 12 bases remaining between them. The V gene's germline CDR1 is MNHNS and CDR2 SASEGT. CDR3 coding DNA: TGTGCCAGCAGTGAAGCCGGACAGCCGATCTATGGCTACACCTTC. This gives the protein CASSEAGQPIYGYTF.

The chain carries TRBV4-1 and TRBJ2-7; no firm D call. Germline values: CDR1 MGHRA, CDR2 YSYEKL. The CDR3 loop spans 15 amino acids. V lost 0 bases to trimming and J lost 2 bases, with 11 bases between them. CDR3 loop: CASSQDPPATYEQYF. The DNA for the CDR3 is TGCGCCAGCAGCCAAGACCCTCCAGCGACCTACGAGCAGTACTTC.

The rearrangement joins TRBV7-8 to TRBJ1-5, with D possibly matching TRBD1 (5 bases). Trimming removed 1 base from V and 6 bases from J, with 7 bases in between. CDR1 is SGHVS and CDR2 is FQNEAQ in the germline V gene. The CDR3 totals 13 residues. The CDR3 region has the DNA TGTGCCAGCAGCTTAGGGGGGGGTCAGCCCCAGCATTTT. Translated: CASSLGGGQPQHF.

The chain links TRBV5-6 to TRBJ1-2; TRBD1 might be the D (5 bases). CDR3 size: 15 residues. Germline V gene lookup returns CDR1 SGHDT and CDR2 YYEEEE. The V end lost 0 bases, the J end lost 8 bases, and 17 bases lay between the germline ends. Here the CDR3 DNA reads TGTGCCAGCAGCTTGGGGGCAGGGTCATCTCGGGGCTACACCTTC. Protein product: CASSLGAGSSRGYTF.

The V call is TRBV6-4, the J call TRBJ1-1; D not resolved. CDR1 and CDR2 (germline): MRHNA, SNTAGT. The CDR3 has 13 amino acids. V shed 6 bases and J shed 0 bases, with 8 bases lying between them. The CDR3 coding sequence is TGTGCCAGCAGCCACAGAATGAACACTGAAGCTTTCTTT. The encoded protein is CASSHRMNTEAFF.

The chain couples TRBV5-8 to TRBJ1-6, with D perhaps TRBD1 (5 bases). The CDR3 sequence is 15 residues long. The germline V gene has CDR1 SGHTS and CDR2 YDEGEE. Trimming pared 4 bases from V and 6 bases from J, leaving 14 bases between. The CDR3 loop is CASSPRTGANSPLHF. Here the CDR3 DNA reads TGTGCCAGCAGCCCACGAACCGGGGCTAATTCACCCCTCCACTTT.

The chain couples TRBV5-1 to TRBJ2-2; 11 nucleotides agree with TRBD1. There are 16 residues in the CDR3. The junction had 4 bases not matched to a gene; V was cut back by 3 bases and J by 3 bases. The germline gives CDR1 SGHRS, CDR2 YFSETQ. The CDR3 is CASSWTGGIDTGELFF. DNA for the CDR3: TGCGCCAGCAGCTGGACAGGGGGCATTGACACCGGGGAGCTGTTTTTT.

The chain recombines TRBV9 with TRBJ2-2; D is uncertain. CDR3 length equals 13 residues. Germline-derived CDR1 and CDR2 are SGDLS and YYNGEE. The V end lost 1 base, the J end lost 5 bases, and 6 bases lay between the germline ends. For the CDR3, the DNA is TGTGCCAGCAGCGTATCAGGTACCGGGGAGCTGTTTTTT. It specifies CASSVSGTGELFF.

There are a few counts of this clone. J is TRBJ1-1 and V is TRBV30; D not resolved. Germline CDR1 is GTSNPN and CDR2 is SVGIG (reference sequence). V dropped 2 bases and J dropped 1 base, with 5 bases sitting between them. This CDR3 is built from 12 residues. The DNA for the CDR3 is TGTGCCTGGAGTCCGAGGAACACTGAAGCTTTCTTT. This translates into CAWSPRNTEAFF.

The rearrangement uses TRBV7-8 and TRBJ2-3; 9 nucleotides line up with TRBD1. V gave up 4 bases and J gave up 5 bases; unmatched junction bases: 1. The CDR3 covers 13 residues. From germline, CDR1 is SGHVS and CDR2 FQNEAQ. The CDR3 loop reads CASSWTGEDTQYF. The DNA of the CDR3 is TGTGCCAGCAGCTGGACAGGGGAAGATACGCAGTATTTT. The full variable domain, in which reference TRBV7-8 and TRBJ2-3 provide the parts outside the CDR3, is GAGVSQSPRYKVAKRGQDVALRCDPISGHVSLFWYQQALGQGPEFLTYFQNEAQLDKSGLPSDRFFAERPEGSVSTLKIQRTQQEDSAVYLCASSWTGEDTQYFGPGTRLTVL.

This clone was detected a few times. The chain carries TRBV19 and TRBJ2-7; 10 nucleotides line up with TRBD1. Germline trimming cut 6 bases from V and 4 bases from J; bases unmatched to any gene: 9. CDR3 length: 15 amino acids. In germline, CDR1 is LNHDA, CDR2 SQIVND (reference sequence). The CDR3 loop is CASRRQGARVYEQYF. CDR3 nucleotides: TGTGCCAGTAGGAGACAGGGGGCGCGTGTGTACGAGCAGTACTTC. Using reference TRBV19 and TRBJ2-7 for the parts outside the CDR3, the full variable domain is DGGITQSPKYLFRKEGQNVTLSCEQNLNHDAMYWYRQDPGQGLRLIYYSQIVNDFQKGDIAEGYSVSREKKESFPLTVTSAQKNPTAFYLCASRRQGARVYEQYFGPGTRLTVT.

As DNA, the CDR3 is TGTGCCAGCAGTACCGGTGGGGGGAAGTACTTC. Translated: CASSTGGGKYF. The chain employs TRBV6-5 and TRBJ2-7; tentative D call: TRBD2 (6 bases). This CDR3 region has 11 residues. With 5 bases removed from V and 11 bases from J, the gap between germline ends came to 13 bases. Germline V gives CDR1 MNHEY, CDR2 SVGAGI.

The V and J genes are TRBV2 and TRBJ1-6; D might be TRBD1 (5 bases). V gave up 10 bases and J gave up 1 base, with 17 bases separating them. Germline V gene data show CDR1 as SNHLY and CDR2 as FYNNEI. The CDR3 extends over 16 amino acids. In DNA form, the CDR3 reads TGTGCCACCCCCCCGGGGCCGAGGTCCTATAATTCACCCCTCCACTTT. Translating it yields CATPPGPRSYNSPLHF.

This clone is a singleton in its sample. J is TRBJ2-3 and V is TRBV19; 11 bases map to TRBD1. With 4 bases clipped from V and 4 bases from J, the junction kept 4 bases outside the gene matches. Germline assignment: CDR1 LNHDA and CDR2 SQIVND (reference sequence). This CDR3 region has 15 residues. This chain's CDR3 is CASSKDRGLSDTQYF. In DNA form, the CDR3 reads TGTGCCAGTAGTAAGGACAGGGGGCTATCAGATACGCAGTATTTT.

The chain is built from TRBV2 and TRBJ2-3, with TRBD2 matching 9 bases. The V and J ends lost 1 base and 1 base, in that order; junction bases with no gene match: 3. The germline gives CDR1 SNHLY, CDR2 FYNNEI. The length of the CDR3 is 16 residues. This CDR3 reads CASSEVVAGGTDTQYF. The DNA for the CDR3 is TGTGCCAGCAGTGAAGTGGTAGCGGGGGGCACAGATACGCAGTATTTT.

The chain has TRBV11-3 and TRBJ2-5; 8 bases are a match to TRBD1. This CDR3 is built from 15 residues. V shed 1 base and J 2 bases; nucleotides not matched to a gene: 3. CDR1 SGHNT and CDR2 YENEEA come from the germline V gene. The CDR3 DNA reads TGTGCCAGCAGCTTAGGCTACAGGGGGCAAGAGACCCAGTACTTC. It is translated as CASSLGYRGQETQYF.

The rearrangement links TRBV11-2 to TRBJ1-5; the D is unclear. Between the trimmed V and J ends, which lost 0 bases and 0 bases, there was a span of 12 bases. CDR1 is SGHAT, CDR2 FQNNGV, per germline. The CDR3 is 17 residues long. In DNA form, the CDR3 reads TGTGCCAGCAGCTTAGACTCCCCCCGGGGTAGCAATCAGCCCCAGCATTTT. Protein sequence: CASSLDSPRGSNQPQHF. Complete variable domain (other parts from reference TRBV11-2 and TRBJ1-5): EAGVAQSPRYKIIEKRQSVAFWCNPISGHATLYWYQQILGQGPKLLIQFQNNGVVDDSQLPKDRFSAERLKGVDSTLKIQPAKLEDSAVYLCASSLDSPRGSNQPQHFGDGTRLSIL.

This rearrangement joins TRBV5-1 to TRBJ2-3, with 11 bases that match TRBD2. Germline V gene lookup returns CDR1 SGHRS and CDR2 YFSETQ. CDR3 length: 16 amino acids. Losses at the gene ends were 3 bases for V and 2 bases for J; bases not matched to a gene: 5. The CDR3 region has the DNA TGCGCCAGCAGCTCAGGGACTAGCGGCGACACAGATACGCAGTATTTT. It encodes CASSSGTSGDTDTQYF.